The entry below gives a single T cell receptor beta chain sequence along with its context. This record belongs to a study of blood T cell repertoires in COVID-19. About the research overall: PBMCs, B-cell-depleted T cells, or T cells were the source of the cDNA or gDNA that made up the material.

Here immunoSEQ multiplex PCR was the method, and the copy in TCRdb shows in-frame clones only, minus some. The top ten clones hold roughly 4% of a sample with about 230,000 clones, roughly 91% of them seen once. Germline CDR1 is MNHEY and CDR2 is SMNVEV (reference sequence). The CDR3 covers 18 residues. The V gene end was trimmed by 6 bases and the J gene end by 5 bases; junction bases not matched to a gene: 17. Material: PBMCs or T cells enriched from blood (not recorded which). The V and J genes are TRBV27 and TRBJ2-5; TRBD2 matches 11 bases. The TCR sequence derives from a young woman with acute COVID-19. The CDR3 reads CASSPRPSSGGPRETQYF. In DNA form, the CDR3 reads TGTGCCAGCAGCCCCCGCCCATCTAGCGGGGGGCCCCGCGAGACCCAGTACTTC.